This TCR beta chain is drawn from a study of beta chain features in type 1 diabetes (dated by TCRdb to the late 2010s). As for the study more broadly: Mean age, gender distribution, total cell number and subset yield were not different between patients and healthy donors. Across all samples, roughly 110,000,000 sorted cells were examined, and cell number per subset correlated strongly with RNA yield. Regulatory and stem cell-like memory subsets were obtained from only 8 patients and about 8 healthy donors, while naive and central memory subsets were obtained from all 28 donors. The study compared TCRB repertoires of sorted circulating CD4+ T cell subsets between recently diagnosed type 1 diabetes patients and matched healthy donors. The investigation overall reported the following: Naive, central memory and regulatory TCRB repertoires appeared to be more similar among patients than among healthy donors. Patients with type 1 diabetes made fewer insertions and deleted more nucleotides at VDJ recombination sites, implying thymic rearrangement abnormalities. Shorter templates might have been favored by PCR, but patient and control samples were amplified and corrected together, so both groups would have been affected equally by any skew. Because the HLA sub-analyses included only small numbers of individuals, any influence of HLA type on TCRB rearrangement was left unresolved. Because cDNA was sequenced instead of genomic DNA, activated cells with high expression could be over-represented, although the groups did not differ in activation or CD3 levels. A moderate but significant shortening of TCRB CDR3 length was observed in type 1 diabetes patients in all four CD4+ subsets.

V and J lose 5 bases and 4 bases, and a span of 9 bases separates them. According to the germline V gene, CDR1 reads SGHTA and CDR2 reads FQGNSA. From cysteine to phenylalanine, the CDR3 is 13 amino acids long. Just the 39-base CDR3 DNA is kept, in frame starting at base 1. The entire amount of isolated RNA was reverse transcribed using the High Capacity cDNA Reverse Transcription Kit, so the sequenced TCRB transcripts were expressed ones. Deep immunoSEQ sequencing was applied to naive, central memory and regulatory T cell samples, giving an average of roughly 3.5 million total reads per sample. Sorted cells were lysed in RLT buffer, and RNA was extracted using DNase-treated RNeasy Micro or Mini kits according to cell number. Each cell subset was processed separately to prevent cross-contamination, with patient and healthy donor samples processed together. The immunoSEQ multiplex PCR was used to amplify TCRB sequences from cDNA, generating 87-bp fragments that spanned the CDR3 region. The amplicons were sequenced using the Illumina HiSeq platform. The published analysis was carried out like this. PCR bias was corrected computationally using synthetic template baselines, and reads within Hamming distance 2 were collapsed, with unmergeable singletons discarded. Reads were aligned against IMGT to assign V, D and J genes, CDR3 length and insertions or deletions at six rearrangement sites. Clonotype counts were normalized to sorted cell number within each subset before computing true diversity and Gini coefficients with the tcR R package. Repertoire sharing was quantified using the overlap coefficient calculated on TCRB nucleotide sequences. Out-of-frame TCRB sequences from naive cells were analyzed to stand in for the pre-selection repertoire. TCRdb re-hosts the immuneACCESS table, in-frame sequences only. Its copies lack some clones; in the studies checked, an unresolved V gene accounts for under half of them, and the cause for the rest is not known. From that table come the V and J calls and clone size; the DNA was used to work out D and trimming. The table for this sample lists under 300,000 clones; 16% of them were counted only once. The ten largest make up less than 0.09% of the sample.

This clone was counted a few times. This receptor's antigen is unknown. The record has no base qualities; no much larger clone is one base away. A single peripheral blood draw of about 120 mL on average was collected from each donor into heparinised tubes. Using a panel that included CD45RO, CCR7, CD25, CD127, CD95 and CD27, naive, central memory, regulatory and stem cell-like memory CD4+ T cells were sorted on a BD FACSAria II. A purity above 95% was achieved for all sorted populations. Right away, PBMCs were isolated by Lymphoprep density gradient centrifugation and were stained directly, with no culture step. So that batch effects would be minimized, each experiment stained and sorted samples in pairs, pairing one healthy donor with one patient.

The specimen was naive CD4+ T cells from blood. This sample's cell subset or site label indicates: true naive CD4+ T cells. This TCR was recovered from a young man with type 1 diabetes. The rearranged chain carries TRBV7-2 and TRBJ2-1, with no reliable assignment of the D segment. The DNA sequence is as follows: TGTGCCAGCAGCCCGGCGGCTTACAATGAGCAGTTCTTC. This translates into CASSPAAYNEQFF.